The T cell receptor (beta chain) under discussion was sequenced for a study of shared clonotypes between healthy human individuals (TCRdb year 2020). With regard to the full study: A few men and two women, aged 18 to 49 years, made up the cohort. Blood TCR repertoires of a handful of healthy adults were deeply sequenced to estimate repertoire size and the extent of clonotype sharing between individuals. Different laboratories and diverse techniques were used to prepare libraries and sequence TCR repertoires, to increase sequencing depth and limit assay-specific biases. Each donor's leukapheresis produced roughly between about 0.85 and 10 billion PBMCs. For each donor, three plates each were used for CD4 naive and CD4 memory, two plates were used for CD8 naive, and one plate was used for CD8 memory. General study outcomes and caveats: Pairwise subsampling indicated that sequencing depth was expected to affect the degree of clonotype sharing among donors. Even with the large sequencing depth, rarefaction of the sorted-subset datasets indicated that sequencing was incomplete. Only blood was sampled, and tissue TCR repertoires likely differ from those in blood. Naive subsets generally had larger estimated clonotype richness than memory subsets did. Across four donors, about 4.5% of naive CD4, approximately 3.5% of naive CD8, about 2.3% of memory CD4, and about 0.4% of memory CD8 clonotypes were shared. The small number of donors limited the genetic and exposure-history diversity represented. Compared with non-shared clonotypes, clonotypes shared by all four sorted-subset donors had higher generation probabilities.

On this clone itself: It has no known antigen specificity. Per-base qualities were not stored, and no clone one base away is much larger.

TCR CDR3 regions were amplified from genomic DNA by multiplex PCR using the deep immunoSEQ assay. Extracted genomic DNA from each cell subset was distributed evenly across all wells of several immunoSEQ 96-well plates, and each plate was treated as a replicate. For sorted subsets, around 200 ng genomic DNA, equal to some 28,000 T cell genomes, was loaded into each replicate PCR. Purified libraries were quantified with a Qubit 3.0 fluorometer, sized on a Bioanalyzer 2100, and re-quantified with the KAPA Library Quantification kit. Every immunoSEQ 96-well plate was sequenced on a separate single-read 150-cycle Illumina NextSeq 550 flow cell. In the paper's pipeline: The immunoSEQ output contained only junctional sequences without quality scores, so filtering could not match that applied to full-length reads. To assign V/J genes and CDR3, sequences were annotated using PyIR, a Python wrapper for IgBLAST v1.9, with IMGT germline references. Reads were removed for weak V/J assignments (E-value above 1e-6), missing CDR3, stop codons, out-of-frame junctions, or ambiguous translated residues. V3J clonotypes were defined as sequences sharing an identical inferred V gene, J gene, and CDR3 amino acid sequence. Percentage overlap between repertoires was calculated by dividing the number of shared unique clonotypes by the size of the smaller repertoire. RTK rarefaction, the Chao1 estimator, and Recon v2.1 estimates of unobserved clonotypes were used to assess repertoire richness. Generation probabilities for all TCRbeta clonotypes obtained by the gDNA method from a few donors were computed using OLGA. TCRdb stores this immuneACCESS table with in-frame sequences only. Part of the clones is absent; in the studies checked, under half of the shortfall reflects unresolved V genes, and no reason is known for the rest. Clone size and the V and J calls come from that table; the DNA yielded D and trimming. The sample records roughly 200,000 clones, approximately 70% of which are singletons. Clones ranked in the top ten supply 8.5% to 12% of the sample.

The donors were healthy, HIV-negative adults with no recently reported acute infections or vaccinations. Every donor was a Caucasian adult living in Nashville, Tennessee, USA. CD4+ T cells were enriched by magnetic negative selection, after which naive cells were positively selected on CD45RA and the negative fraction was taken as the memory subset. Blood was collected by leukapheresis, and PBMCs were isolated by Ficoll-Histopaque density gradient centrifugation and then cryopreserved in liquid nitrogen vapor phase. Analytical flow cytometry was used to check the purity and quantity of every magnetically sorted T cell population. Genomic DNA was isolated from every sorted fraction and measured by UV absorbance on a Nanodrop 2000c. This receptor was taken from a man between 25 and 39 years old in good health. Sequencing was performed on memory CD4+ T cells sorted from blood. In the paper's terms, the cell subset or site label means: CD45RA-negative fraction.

At the DNA level, the sequence is TGTGCCACCCGTCTGACAGGAACTCCCGAAGAGACCCAGTACTTC. Translation gives CATRLTGTPEETQYF. This chain is built from TRBV27 and TRBJ2-5, with TRBD1 as a weak D call on 6 bases. The V and J ends are trimmed by 10 bases and 3 bases, leaving 21 bases between them. Its CDR3 holds 15 amino acids, cysteine through phenylalanine. The DNA shown is the 45-base CDR3, in frame from base 1. The germline V gene (reference sequence) supplies CDR1 MNHEY and CDR2 SMNVEV.